Listed below are T cell receptor beta chains from one sample, sequenced in a study of blood T cells in healthy people across ages. Via MiXCR, TCRdb re-called the 5' RACE reads, giving one row per CDR3 protein. There are hundreds of thousands of distinct CDR3 sequences in the sample; under 30% occur only once, and 7.5% to 9% lies in the top ten. These same data were also listed under a study on T cells of mothers and their children.

The sequenced sample was blood. These receptors all stem from a boy aged 5-17 years in good health. CDR3s include the opening cysteine and the closing phenylalanine or tryptophan. D genes are given only for firm matches. Some rows mark clone size as missing; the rest say once, few, many or name a class of expanded clone.

TRBV3-1,TRBJ2-3,-,-,CASSPRTIDTQYF,TGTGCCAGCAGCCCCAGGACCATAGATACGCAGTATTTT
TRBV7-2,TRBJ2-5,-,few,CASSRQGSQETQYF,TGTGCCAGCAGCCGCCAGGGCAGCCAAGAGACCCAGTACTTC
TRBV6-2/TRBV6-3,TRBJ2-7,-,-,CASSYHGQSYEQYF,TGTGCCAGCAGTTACCACGGACAGTCCTACGAGCAGTACTTC
TRBV12-3/TRBV12-4,TRBJ2-3,TRBD2,-,CASSFGGFTDTQYF,TGTGCCAGCAGTTTCGGGGGGTTCACAGATACGCAGTATTTT
TRBV6-2/TRBV6-3,TRBJ2-2,-,few,CASSDGGELFF,TGTGCCAGCAGTGACGGCGGGGAGCTGTTTTTT
TRBV20-1,TRBJ1-2,-,-,CSALEAYHGYTF,TGCAGTGCTCTTGAGGCCTACCATGGCTACACCTTC
TRBV7-9,TRBJ1-2,-,few,CASSSGGFRAGYTF,TGTGCCAGCAGCTCCGGAGGGTTCAGGGCGGGCTACACCTTC
TRBV28,TRBJ2-5,TRBD2,-,CASSQTGTSRFKETQYF,TGTGCCAGCAGCCAGACCGGGACTAGCAGGTTTAAAGAGACCCAGTACTTC
TRBV29-1,TRBJ2-5,TRBD1,many,CSVQRTGAEIGTQYF,TGCAGCGTCCAACGGACAGGGGCGGAAATAGGGACCCAGTACTTC
TRBV6-2/TRBV6-3,TRBJ2-1,TRBD1,-,CASNTGQGAYSYNEQFF,TGTGCCAGCAACACTGGACAGGGGGCCTATTCCTACAATGAGCAGTTCTTC
TRBV4-3,TRBJ1-6,-,-,CASSQGFSSPLHF,TGCGCCAGCAGCCAAGGATTTAGCTCACCCCTCCACTTT
TRBV4-3,TRBJ2-6,-,many,CASSQDGDSGANVLTF,TGCGCCAGCAGCCAAGATGGGGATTCTGGGGCCAACGTCCTGACTTTC
TRBV7-9,TRBJ1-5,-,few,CASRIWSGGQQPQHF,TGTGCCAGCAGAATTTGGAGTGGGGGGCAACAGCCCCAGCATTTT
TRBV5-1,TRBJ1-2,TRBD1,-,CASSLEATGFDGYTF,TGCGCCAGCAGCTTGGAAGCGACAGGGTTTGATGGCTACACCTTC
TRBV29-1,TRBJ1-2,-,few,CSVTQGSYGYTF,TGCAGCGTGACCCAGGGGTCCTATGGCTACACCTTC
TRBV12-3/TRBV12-4,TRBJ1-2,-,-,CASSLGRLIYGYTF,TGTGCCAGCAGTTTGGGCAGGCTCATCTATGGCTACACCTTC
TRBV7-2,TRBJ2-7,-,many,CASSFGGTYEQYF,TGTGCCAGCAGCTTCGGGGGCACCTACGAGCAGTACTTC
TRBV10-3,TRBJ2-3,TRBD2,-,CATLLAGGVNTQYF,TGTGCCACGCTACTAGCGGGAGGTGTAAATACGCAGTATTTT
TRBV7-9,TRBJ2-1,-,-,CASSLRGRESYEQFF,TGTGCCAGCAGCTTAAGGGGAAGGGAAAGCTACGAGCAGTTCTTC
TRBV7-2,TRBJ2-7,-,few,CASSRAPRYEQYF,TGTGCCAGCAGCCGGGCCCCCCGCTACGAGCAGTACTTC
TRBV18,TRBJ2-2,-,-,CASSSNGLYTGELFF,TGTGCCAGCTCATCCAACGGACTGTACACCGGGGAGCTGTTTTTT
TRBV6-2/TRBV6-3,TRBJ2-7,-,few,CASSPTPWAYEQYF,TGTGCCAGCAGCCCAACCCCCTGGGCCTACGAGCAGTACTTC
TRBV6-2/TRBV6-3,TRBJ2-1,-,-,CASRAYNEQFF,TGTGCCAGCAGGGCCTACAATGAGCAGTTCTTC
TRBV28,TRBJ2-5,TRBD2,many,CASSQVGTSGRETQYF,TGTGCCAGCAGCCAGGTCGGGACTAGCGGGAGGGAGACCCAGTACTTC
TRBV29-1,TRBJ2-5,-,-,CSVRPQETQYF,TGCAGCGTTAGGCCACAAGAGACCCAGTACTTC
TRBV27,TRBJ2-7,TRBD1,few,CASSPRTGYHEQYF,TGTGCCAGCAGTCCCCGGACAGGGTACCACGAGCAGTACTTC
TRBV5-1,TRBJ2-5,TRBD2,many,CASSSTSVETQYF,TGCGCCAGCAGCTCGACTAGCGTGGAGACCCAGTACTTC
TRBV18,TRBJ2-2,-,-,CASSPWGREWNTGELFF,TGTGCCAGCTCACCATGGGGCAGGGAGTGGAACACCGGGGAGCTGTTTTTT
TRBV28,TRBJ2-5,-,few,CASSFRRGTPQETQYF,TGTGCCAGCAGTTTTCGTCGCGGGACGCCCCAAGAGACCCAGTACTTC
TRBV28,TRBJ1-2,-,few,CASSLSPIPYTF,TGTGCCAGCAGTTTATCCCCTATTCCCTACACCTTC
TRBV29-1,TRBJ2-7,-,-,CSVTTGEPEQHF,TGCAGCGTTACGACGGGGGAACCCGAGCAGCACTTC
TRBV11-2,TRBJ2-5,-,-,CASSSGMGPQETQYF,TGTGCCAGCAGCTCAGGGATGGGTCCTCAAGAGACCCAGTACTTC
TRBV2,TRBJ1-5,TRBD1,-,CASSASLTGGNQPQHF,TGTGCCAGCAGTGCTTCCTTGACAGGGGGCAATCAGCCCCAGCATTTT
TRBV12-3/TRBV12-4,TRBJ1-5,-,-,CASSFGGERKPQHF,TGTGCCAGCAGTTTTGGGGGGGAGCGGAAGCCCCAGCATTTT
TRBV12-3/TRBV12-4,TRBJ2-3,-,-,CASTRSGSTDTQYF,TGTGCCAGCACCCGATCGGGGAGCACAGATACGCAGTATTTT
TRBV7-2,TRBJ1-1,TRBD1,few,CASSFGQGVFAEAFF,TGTGCCAGCAGCTTCGGACAGGGAGTTTTCGCTGAAGCTTTCTTT
TRBV6-6,TRBJ2-1,-,-,CASSSADVSSYNEQFF,TGTGCCAGCAGTTCGGCGGACGTAAGTTCCTACAATGAGCAGTTCTTC
TRBV4-3,TRBJ1-4,-,-,CASSPSRVNEKLFF,TGCGCCAGCAGCCCGTCAAGGGTGAATGAAAAACTGTTTTTT
TRBV9,TRBJ1-4,-,few,CASSAGQINGKLFF,TGTGCCAGCAGCGCGGGACAAATTAACGGAAAACTGTTTTTT
TRBV27,TRBJ1-1,TRBD1,many,CASSLQGDTEAFF,TGTGCCAGCAGTTTACAGGGGGACACTGAAGCTTTCTTT
TRBV5-6,TRBJ1-4,TRBD1,-,CASSLALTGQFWNATNEKLFF,TGTGCCAGCAGCTTGGCACTGACAGGGCAGTTTTGGAATGCAACTAATGAAAAACTGTTTTTT
TRBV9,TRBJ2-5,-,-,CASSVAVARQETQYF,TGTGCCAGCAGCGTAGCTGTAGCACGACAAGAGACCCAGTACTTC
TRBV4-1,TRBJ2-5,-,-,CASSQGVREETQYF,TGCGCCAGCAGCCAAGGGGTCAGGGAGGAGACCCAGTACTTC
TRBV27,TRBJ2-7,TRBD1,few,CASSSRDRVVYEQYF,TGTGCCAGCAGTTCCCGGGACAGGGTGGTCTACGAGCAGTACTTC
TRBV3-1,TRBJ2-5,-,-,CASSQELLKKTQYF,TGTGCCAGCAGCCAAGAACTACTCAAAAAGACCCAGTACTTC